These 16 T cell receptor beta chains originate from one sample sequenced in a study of shared clonotypes between healthy human individuals. In the naive CD8 group, cells lacked CD45RO and were positively selected for CCR7, so terminally differentiated effector memory CD45RA+ cells were left out. Sequencing was performed with immunoSEQ multiplex PCR; in TCRdb, only in-frame clones are kept and a portion is missing. The profile covers some 2,100,000 clones, with about 93% appearing a single time and more than 1.5% taken by the ten largest. The sequencing sample was made of naive CD8+ T cells from PBMCs. These receptors all come from a man aged 18 to 29 in good health. Some clones in this sample may be carry-over from other donors' samples.

The chain employs TRBV25-1 and TRBJ2-5; TRBD2 is a possible D gene (6 bases). The V gene's germline CDR1 is MGHDK and CDR2 SYGVNS. CDR3 size: 14 residues. V was clipped by 2 bases and J by 3 bases, with 10 bases between them. CDR3 protein: CASSEGSGEETQYF. For the CDR3, the DNA is TGTGCCAGCAGTGAAGGGTCGGGAGAAGAGACCCAGTACTTC.

On this clone: The germline gene is not matched at one end of the junction; a read error may be the cause. The V call is TRBV7-8, the J call TRBJ2-7, with 12 bases identical to TRBD2. The CDR3 has 14 amino acids. Germline CDR1 and CDR2: SGHVS and FQNEAQ. The CDR3 protein is CASSLAGGLSEQYF. CDR3 sequence (DNA): TGTGCCAGCAGCCTAGCGGGGGGGCTTAGTGAGCAGTACTTC.

The chain couples TRBV7-9 to TRBJ2-7; weak D call: TRBD2 (5 bases). The CDR3 consists of 15 residues. CDR1 and CDR2 (germline): SEHNR, FQNEAQ (reference sequence). Trimming removed 3 bases at V and 0 bases at J, with 12 bases between. This chain's CDR3 is CASSFGLGSSYEQYF. In nucleotides, the CDR3 is TGTGCCAGCAGCTTTGGACTGGGGAGCTCCTACGAGCAGTACTTC.

The chain employs TRBV28 and TRBJ2-5; perhaps TRBD1 as D (6 bases). The germline V gene encodes CDR1 MDHEN and CDR2 SYDVKM. Trimming stripped 10 bases from V and 5 bases from J, with 23 bases between. The CDR3 consists of 15 residues. CDR3 region: CATNRVDEFKETQYF. DNA for the CDR3: TGTGCCACGAACAGGGTCGATGAGTTTAAGGAGACCCAGTACTTC.

The chain recombines TRBV7-9 with TRBJ2-3; no reliable D call. The CDR3 sequence is 16 residues long. CDR1 SEHNR and CDR2 FQNEAQ come from the germline V gene (reference sequence). V was trimmed by 5 bases and J by 0 bases, leaving 15 bases between them. CDR3 loop: CASSLLRVPSTDTQYF. In nucleotides, the CDR3 is TGTGCCAGCAGCCTTCTCCGGGTGCCGAGCACAGATACGCAGTATTTT.

The chain has TRBV25-1 and TRBJ2-3, with a tentative D call TRBD1 (6 bases). CDR3 size: 15 residues. Trimming removed 4 bases from V and 3 bases from J, with 14 bases in between. Germline V lookup: CDR1 MGHDK, CDR2 SYGVNS. The DNA for the CDR3 is TGTGCCAGCAGTGTGGAGGACAGTACAACAGATACGCAGTATTTT. Its protein is CASSVEDSTTDTQYF.

The chain links TRBV28 to TRBJ2-5, with 10 bases matching TRBD2. From germline, CDR1 is MDHEN and CDR2 SYDVKM. CDR3 length: 14 residues. CDR3 sequence: CASGRTALQETQYF. The CDR3 DNA reads as TGTGCTAGCGGGAGGACTGCCCTCCAAGAGACCCAGTACTTC.

The chain recombines TRBV28 with TRBJ2-7; 9 nucleotides agree with TRBD1. This CDR3 spans 18 amino acids. The V segment lost 10 bases and the J segment 2 bases; nucleotides outside the gene matches: 21. CDR1 MDHEN and CDR2 SYDVKM come from the germline V gene. This chain's CDR3 is CATERAGTGTYYAYEQYF. CDR3 DNA sequence: TGTGCCACCGAAAGAGCCGGGACAGGGACCTACTATGCCTACGAGCAGTACTTC. Filled out from reference TRBV28 and TRBJ2-7, the complete variable domain reads DVKVTQSSRYLVKRTGEKVFLECVQDMDHENMFWYRQDPGLGLRLIYFSYDVKMKEKGDIPEGYSVSREKKERFSLILESASTNQTSMYLCATERAGTGTYYAYEQYFGPGTRLTVT.

This chain links TRBV11-2 with TRBJ1-3; unclear D gene. The CDR3 totals 14 residues. The ends were cut back, 5 bases at V and 2 bases at J, with 10 bases in the middle. Per the germline V gene, CDR1 is SGHAT and CDR2 is FQNNGV. The CDR3 here is CASSPVGAGNTIYF. CDR3 nucleotide sequence: TGTGCCAGCAGCCCAGTGGGTGCTGGAAACACCATATATTTT.

Comments on this clone: Other DNA sequences of this sample code for an identical CDR3. The genes are TRBV27 and TRBJ2-2, with 12 bases that match TRBD2. Germline V lookup: CDR1 MNHEY, CDR2 SMNVEV (reference sequence). V dropped 3 bases and J dropped 1; count of bases not matched to a gene: 0. This CDR3 spans 16 amino acids. CDR3 amino acids: CASSLGLAGNTGELFF. DNA for the CDR3: TGTGCCAGCAGTTTGGGACTAGCGGGGAACACCGGGGAGCTGTTTTTT.

V usage is TRBV4-1 and J usage is TRBJ2-7, with D perhaps TRBD2 (6 bases). The CDR3 is 13 amino acids. Trimming took off 3 bases at V and 3 bases at J, with 9 bases between the two ends. Germline V gives CDR1 MGHRA, CDR2 YSYEKL. The CDR3 DNA reads TGCGCCAGCAGCCACGCCGGGAGCTACGAGCAGTACTTC. Translated: CASSHAGSYEQYF.

The chain is built from TRBV19 and TRBJ1-1; D call uncertain. The CDR3 is 14 amino acids. Trimming shortened V by 5 bases and J by 1 base, and 11 bases separated the two germline ends. The germline V gene has CDR1 LNHDA and CDR2 SQIVND (reference sequence). CDR3 sequence reads: CASSPSGSNTEAFF. The CDR3 bases are TGTGCCAGTAGTCCCTCGGGTTCGAACACTGAAGCTTTCTTT.

V is TRBV28 and J is TRBJ1-2; D call uncertain. The CDR3 is 17 amino acids. The germline gives CDR1 MDHEN, CDR2 SYDVKM. Trimming removed 6 bases from V and 7 bases from J, with 27 bases in between. The DNA for the CDR3 is TGTGCCAGCAGCCCCTCCCGAGTTCATGGAGGGTATGGTGGCTACACCTTC. Translating gives CASSPSRVHGGYGGYTF.

This clone was detected once. This rearrangement joins TRBV19 to TRBJ2-3; D possibly uses TRBD1 or TRBD2 (5 bases each). The germline V gene encodes CDR1 LNHDA and CDR2 SQIVND (reference sequence). This CDR3 spans 14 amino acids. V dropped 3 bases and J dropped 2 bases, with 9 bases sitting between them. CDR3 sequence (DNA): TGTGCCAGTAGTATCGGGACCATCACAGATACGCAGTATTTT. Translating it yields CASSIGTITDTQYF.

The chain couples TRBV2 to TRBJ1-2; D ambiguous. The CDR3 has 13 residues. Germline V gives CDR1 SNHLY, CDR2 FYNNEI. V lost 6 bases and J 8 bases, leaving 16 bases between the germline ends. The CDR3 sequence: CASSEGGVAGYTF. CDR3 nucleotides: TGTGCCAGCAGCGAGGGCGGGGTTGCCGGCTACACCTTC.

The chain links TRBV7-9 to TRBJ2-5, with D possibly being TRBD2 (5 bases). V was pared by 5 bases and J by 5 bases, with 12 bases between. CDR3 length equals 13 residues. CDR1 and CDR2 from the germline V gene are SEHNR and FQNEAQ (reference sequence). Here the CDR3 DNA reads TGTGCCAGCAGCCCCACGGGGTGGGAGACCCAGTACTTC. Protein product: CASSPTGWETQYF.